The clone carrying this T cell receptor (beta chain) was picked up many times. These data belong to a study of T cells in Graves' hyperthyroidism and ophthalmopathy. Patients were excluded because of uncontrolled infection, other autoimmune disease, pregnancy or lactation. The TCR beta CDR3 regions underwent amplification using RNA transcripts as the source. The TCR CDR3 was amplified in a first-round RT-PCR using the HTBI primer set. TCRdb ran MiXCR on the multiplex PCR reads and lists one entry per CDR3 protein. Among 500,000 to 800,000 distinct CDR3 sequences listed, nearly 45% were seen once. With 4 bases removed from V and 7 bases from J, the gap between germline ends came to 13 bases. This CDR3 has 13 amino acids. Germline V CDR1 and CDR2: SEHNR, FQNEAQ (reference sequence).

Sequenced material: peripheral blood or thyroid tissue (not recorded which). The clonotype was recovered from an adult man with Graves' disease, either hyperthyroidism or ophthalmopathy (not recorded which). The V and J genes are TRBV7-9 and TRBJ2-5; D perhaps matches TRBD2 (5 bases). DNA of the CDR3: TGTGCCAGCAGCTCCAGCGGCACTCGGACCCAGTACTTC. Translated: CASSSSGTRTQYF.